The T cell receptor beta chain described here comes from a study of radiotherapy plus CTLA-4 blockade in lung cancer. Patients had chemo-refractory metastatic non-small-cell lung cancer and received focal radiation plus CTLA-4 blockade that used ipilimumab. Per germline, CDR1 ENHRY and CDR2 SYGVKD. CDR3 length equals 14 residues. V dropped 7 bases and J dropped 0; count of bases not matched to a gene: 1. The data were produced by immunoSEQ multiplex PCR, yet TCRdb's version contains in-frame clones alone and is incomplete. The data show 57,000 or so clones, approximately 75% seen once. This chain uses TRBV10-3 with TRBJ1-1, with 11 nucleotides matching TRBD1. Sequenced here: peripheral blood, sampled from a patient treated with radiotherapy plus ipilimumab. This receptor was obtained from a human donor with non-small cell lung cancer who had a complete response to radiotherapy plus ipilimumab. CDR3 DNA sequence: TGTGCCATCAAGGGACAGGGGGTGAACACTGAAGCTTTCTTT. This gives the protein CAIKGQGVNTEAFF.